These T cell receptor beta chains were read from a single sample in a study of regulatory T cells in long-lasting Graves disease. TCRdb passed the multiplex PCR reads through MiXCR, listing each CDR3 protein once. The sample has about 420,000 distinct CDR3 sequences; roughly 15% are singletons. The same specimen was also included in a second study, on T cells in Graves' hyperthyroidism and ophthalmopathy.

This sample comprised peripheral blood mononuclear cells (PBMCs), obtained at new diagnosis, from a patient treated with antithyroid drugs. These TCRs come from a woman younger than 35 with Graves disease. Both conserved end residues are trimmed from each CDR3. Clone size is shown for a subset of rows, as once, few, many or a class of expanded clone.

size: few
V: TRBV24-1
CDR3: ATSDFSDTQY

size: many
V: TRBV2
CDR3: ASSVVLGNEQF

size: .
V: TRBV20-1
CDR3: SAGGGSGRVYNEQF

size: .
V: TRBV20-1
CDR3: SARDGGQGADTEAF

size: .
V: TRBV2
CDR3: AGQLQQNTEAF

size: few
V: TRBV5-1
CDR3: ASSLAPGTNNSPLH

size: .
V: TRBV9
CDR3: ASSVGGREQVYNEQF

size: few
V: TRBV19
CDR3: ASSIPRQGITNEKLF

size: many
V: TRBV29-1
CDR3: SVERGGDTQY

size: many
V: TRBV27
CDR3: ASSLKGNGYT

size: many
V: TRBV5-1
CDR3: ASSLTGDGLAAGKY

size: few
V: TRBV4-1
CDR3: ASSQALPEKLF

size: many
V: TRBV7-9
CDR3: ASSFPGGELF

size: few
V: TRBV19
CDR3: ASSTGQLNTEAF

size: .
V: TRBV20-1
CDR3: SARSGSGANVLT

size: many
V: TRBV19
CDR3: ASSMMSNTEAF

size: many
V: TRBV29-1
CDR3: SYSGLADEQF

size: .
V: TRBV5-1
CDR3: ASSLGGGAGNQPQH

size: many
V: TRBV24-1
CDR3: ATSDTDRETQY

size: many
V: TRBV27
CDR3: ASSFAVSQPQH

size: .
V: TRBV10-1
CDR3: ASSDYRAVAGLPGYTQY

size: many
V: TRBV7-9
CDR3: ASSSASGRAGDTDTQY

size: many
V: TRBV24-1
CDR3: ATSEGSSRYEQY

size: .
V: TRBV7-6
CDR3: ASSLALGGGVIVAGSYNEQF

size: many
V: TRBV5-1
CDR3: ASSRTPDRYYGYT

size: many
V: TRBV11-2
CDR3: ASRTPGSYEQY

size: many
V: TRBV28
CDR3: ASSSPKGVLYGYT

size: few
V: TRBV13
CDR3: ASSFILLVAGGYNEQF

size: many
V: TRBV6-5
CDR3: ASSYSGTRGYNEQF

size: few
V: TRBV7-2
CDR3: ASSSNRGGPETQY

size: many
V: TRBV6-5
CDR3: ASSYGTGPTDTQY

size: many
V: TRBV28
CDR3: ASSTSGLTGSYEQY

size: many
V: TRBV28
CDR3: ASSEGLRDEQF

size: few
V: TRBV19
CDR3: ASSGGGRYTEAF

size: few
V: TRBV7-9
CDR3: ASPTGGFSNQPQH

size: many
V: TRBV28
CDR3: ASSLGPAGGAGELF

size: .
V: TRBV28
CDR3: ASRSTTGKDEQF

size: .
V: TRBV2
CDR3: ASSQTGVGLSYNEQF

size: few
V: TRBV30
CDR3: AWSVASGSSYNEQF

size: .
V: TRBV5-1
CDR3: ASSLAITGPDTQY

size: .
V: TRBV4-1
CDR3: ASSQGRGQSSYEQY

size: few
V: TRBV7-8
CDR3: ASSAGRGAYNEQF

size: few
V: TRBV5-4
CDR3: ASSRGDRVAQETQY

size: many
V: TRBV20-1
CDR3: SATRRGTDTQY

size: few
V: TRBV27
CDR3: ASSLGGQYY

size: many
V: TRBV3-1
CDR3: ASSQTPRDSYEQY

size: few
V: TRBV28
CDR3: ASSFQGQGFTGELF

size: .
V: TRBV2
CDR3: ASREDNTEAF

size: many
V: TRBV28
CDR3: ASSSFDSESYNEQF

size: many
V: TRBV7-2
CDR3: ASSLLPNLAVSTDTQY

size: many
V: TRBV2
CDR3: ASSVARAYNSPLH

size: .
V: TRBV5-1
CDR3: ASFATPSTKYEQY

size: many
V: TRBV28
CDR3: ASSSVGTLEAF

size: many
V: TRBV7-2
CDR3: ASSLTPWGEQY

size: many
V: TRBV28
CDR3: ASSNLAGGRETQY